This note documents a single T cell receptor (beta chain) sequence. What antigen it recognizes has not been identified. Nothing much larger sits one base from this clone, and base qualities are not available. V trim: 4 bases; J trim: 8 bases; unmatched bases: 9. From its cysteine to its phenylalanine, the CDR3 spans 15 amino acids. Only the CDR3 portion is preserved as DNA: 45 bases, with reading frame beginning at the first base. CDR1 is given as SGHNT and CDR2 as YYREEE, both from the germline V gene (reference sequence). The cohort was made up of approximately 670 healthy bone marrow donors. At the time of sampling, all cohort members were nominally healthy, though unrecorded immune exposures were likely present. The donor was CMV seronegative and belonged to the group of around 400 seronegative cohort members. Each donor provided a peripheral blood sample, and peripheral blood mononuclear cells were used for TCR beta sequencing. The Qiagen DNeasy Blood Extraction Kit was used to extract genomic DNA from the blood cell samples.

The data derive from a study of cytomegalovirus exposure and HLA in healthy donors (dated by TCRdb to about 2017). In terms of the full investigation: An earlier analysis of 587 of the donors reported under 300 Gb of sequence data and around 120 million unique TCR beta sequences obtained from about 200 million T cells. Both class I and class II loci were covered by HLA typing, at four-digit resolution. To predict cytomegalovirus infection status, the study combined high-throughput TCR immunosequencing, statistical association of individual TCRs with disease status, and machine learning. The study aimed to test whether cataloging public T cell receptors could reveal signatures of past pathogen exposure. The number of typed donors differed by locus: roughly 620-640 for A, B, C, DRB1 and DQB1; 522 for DQA1; around 580 for DPA1; and roughly 450 for DPB1. A later analysis re-examined previously published TCR beta repertoires from about 700 donors and added high-resolution HLA genotyping to investigate patterns of TCR occurrence. A later genetic analysis used genome-wide SNP genotypes for about 65% of the roughly 700 donors, treating that subset as a discovery cohort. Rather than drawing on any new phenotypic data, the later analysis identified candidate immune exposures from TCR beta sequences and the way those sequences occurred across donors. Several DR-DQ haplotypes were treated as single units for association and clustering because of strong linkage in the cohort. Among about 400 genotyped donors of the cohort, an average of around 250,000 unique TCR beta nucleotide sequences was sequenced per donor, of which 15% to 20% were non-productive. Every repertoire in the discovery cohort had been generated on one and the same sequencing platform. An early release that covered some 640 HLA-typed donors contained approximately 300 gigabases of sequencing data and tens of millions of unique TCR sequences. The T cell repertoires of around 730 subjects were profiled by immunosequencing and related to cytomegalovirus serostatus. A separate validation cohort of 100 to 150 different subjects was used in addition to the roughly 670-subject first cohort. Donor age, sex, ethnicity and CMV serostatus were compiled together with the repertoire data. The genetic ancestry cluster associated with self-reported Caucasian donors included 70% to 85% of the 300 to 400 genotyped donors. An earlier analysis of around 640 of the donors used high-throughput TCR beta sequencing to judge whether each TCR beta V gene segment behaved as functional or pseudogenic.

The research as a whole found: Because HLA typing was missing for some donors at each locus, association tests included only the typed subset. Presence/absence analyses assumed roughly uniform sequencing depth across donors, an assumption that may not hold. In a later genetic analysis, a missense DCLRE1C variant was associated with V-gene and J-gene trimming of TCR beta chains, and the association was replicated in an independent cohort. Linkage disequilibrium might explain the correlated functional status among segregating V segments, but an unknown experimental factor could not be ruled out. Strong co-occurrence of HLA alleles, especially DR and DQ, made assigning TCR associations to individual alleles difficult. A further reported finding was that TCR beta sequences accurately predicted the HLA-A and HLA-B alleles for most subjects in the first cohort. In the study, roughly 160 TCR beta chains were listed as associated with cytomegalovirus. The sequencing pipeline was judged likely to have produced a cluster of highly shared sequence variants as a technical artifact. The only immune exposure information available for the cohort was CMV serostatus. In a later analysis, the rate of TCR association differed among HLA loci, with DRB1 alleles having the most associated TCRs and HLA-C alleles having the fewest. Most CMV-associated TCR beta chains appeared to be HLA-restricted in a later analysis, and the HLA associations seemed to be driven largely by CMV exposure. In vitro tests confirmed that a few of the cytomegalovirus-associated TCR beta chains recognize cytomegalovirus antigens. The cohort was sequenced for TCR beta chains only, and without alpha or paired-chain data the features that could be detected were limited. Some IMGT-functional V segments, including TRBV6-2 and TRBV6-3, could not be told apart with the 87-base-pair reads, so those segments were excluded. Broadly in line with IMGT annotations, most TCR beta V segments showed up in productive rearrangements about 90% or about 30% of the time in an earlier analysis of some 590 of the donors. A later analysis reported that several top co-occurrence clusters appeared linked to parvovirus B19, influenza, CMV and Epstein-Barr virus. A later analysis found that HLA-associated TCR beta chains were more clonally expanded and had lower generation probabilities than equally common non-associated chains. Because counts were too low, seventeen rarely observed V segments, including chromosome 9 orphons, were left out of the earlier analysis of 587 of the donors. It was suggested by the authors that the approach could potentially be generalized to other disease states and immunological phenotypes. A later analysis associated about 17,000 TCR beta sequences with specific HLA alleles at a false discovery rate of 0.05. Most TCR sequences were observed very rarely across donors, whereas some public TCRs were present in many individuals. Compared with the roughly 700-donor mean, donors in an Asian-associated ancestry cluster had fewer N-insertions in productive TCRs, according to a later genetic analysis. In both the original and validation cohorts, the classifier was reported to diagnose cytomegalovirus status with high specificity and sensitivity.

The library was obtained by the immunoSEQ multiplex PCR assay. For the multiplex PCR, a mixture combining 60 forward primers for TCR Vbeta segments and 13 reverse primers for TCR Jbeta segments was used. The CDR3 region of rearranged TCR beta genes was amplified from genomic DNA with a multiplex PCR assay. The Illumina HiSeq System was used to sequence the amplified TCR beta libraries as 87-base-pair reads. From the authors' description of their analysis: In a later analysis, around 80 million unique TCR beta chains were counted across the 690 or so repertoires, and roughly 11 million of these chains were shared by at least two donors. To remove PCR and sequencing errors, raw reads were error-corrected and collapsed into unique sequences using a nearest-neighbor algorithm that merged closely related sequences. CDR3 sequences were aligned to IMGT reference sequences to assign V, D and J gene segments. For a sequence to be retained, a match of at least six nucleotides to both a V gene segment and a J gene segment was required. A rearrangement was called productive if the CDR3 had no stop codons and remained in frame with V and J, and every other rearrangement was called non-productive. Following IMGT convention, CDR3 was defined as the stretch from the second conserved V-encoded cysteine to the conserved J-encoded phenylalanine. Sequences without an unambiguous match to a single V gene segment were excluded from the earlier analysis of about 600 of the donors. An earlier analysis of several hundred of the donors classified V segments as functional when productive rearrangements were above 56.7% and as segregating when the standard deviation between donors was above 5%. A statistical classification framework was built for diagnosing cytomegalovirus status from the catalog of TCR beta chain sequences. V and J gene assignment, in a later analysis, came from comparing TCR nucleotide sequences with IMGT/GENE-DB human TR gene sequences. The TCRdist pipeline was used in a later analysis to assign CDR3 sequences and most-parsimonious VDJ recombination scenarios. In a later analysis, each TCR beta chain was defined by its CDR3 amino acid sequence together with its V-gene family, and reads lacking a unique V-gene family were excluded. To address suspected cross-contamination and a sequencing artifact, a later analysis removed a few hundred highly shared, low-generation-probability nucleotide sequences. A later analysis calculated a clonal expansion index for each public chain from normalized within-repertoire ranks of inferred template counts. Generation probabilities in a later analysis came from a VDJ recombination model fitted to out-of-frame rearrangements, and those results were checked against IGoR. Hypergeometric tests were used in a later analysis to score TCR-TCR, TCR-HLA and TCR-CMV co-occurrence, with a repertoire-size bias correction applied to the TCR pairs. In a later analysis, false discovery rates were estimated by permuting HLA or CMV assignments 20 times. In a later analysis, co-occurring TCRs were grouped using DBSCAN, and TCRdist sequence similarity was added for clustering within HLA-allele-positive subsets. Repertoires with fewer than 30,000 or more than 120,000 public chains, plus five repertoires with anomalous nucleotide sharing, were excluded from co-occurrence clustering. Here the immuneACCESS table is served through TCRdb, limited to in-frame sequences with V and J called. Missing clones are a known gap in these copies; in checked studies unresolved V genes cover under half, and the rest lacks a known reason. V and J calls and clone size are given by that table; D and trimming were obtained from the DNA. The sample yields under 200,000 clones; approximately 72% were counted once. Of the sample, less than 1.5% falls within the top ten clones.

The chain uses TRBV5-4 and TRBJ1-6; the junction holds 7 bases that match TRBD1. The sequenced material came from PBMCs. The receptor's source is a man aged 45-65 years in good health and CMV-seronegative. The CDR3 amino acid sequence is: CASSTGTASYSPLHF. The nucleotide sequence is TGTGCCAGCAGCACCGGGACAGCCTCCTATTCACCCCTCCACTTT.